A single sample is the source of the 23 T cell receptor beta chains below, sequenced in a study of cytomegalovirus exposure and HLA in healthy donors. The PCR ran on 60 Vbeta and 13 Jbeta primers. TCRdb's table, derived via immunoSEQ multiplex PCR, lists solely in-frame clones and lacks some. This sample has 120,000 or so clones, with 83% found just once. Sequenced input: PBMCs. These TCRs come from a middle-aged woman in good health and CMV-seropositive.

CDR3 coding DNA: TGTGCCAGCACCGTCAGCGCCTCTGGGGCCAACGTCCTGACTTTC. Its translation is CASTVSASGANVLTF. The chain employs TRBV28 and TRBJ2-6, with D hard to call. This CDR3 contains 15 residues. The V end was cut by 7 bases, the J end by 0 bases, with 10 bases between. Germline CDR1 MDHEN, CDR2 SYDVKM.

Only one count was recorded for this clone. The V call is TRBV2, the J call TRBJ2-5, with TRBD1 identical over 7 bases. CDR1 is SNHLY, CDR2 FYNNEI, per germline. V was clipped by 6 bases and J by 4 bases; unmatched bases: 5. The length of the CDR3 is 13 residues. CDR3 sequence: CASRSAGGETQYF. DNA for the CDR3: TGTGCCAGCAGGTCGGCAGGGGGAGAGACCCAGTACTTC.

The V and J genes are TRBV4-1 and TRBJ1-4; perhaps TRBD1 as D (5 bases). Germline CDR1 MGHRA, CDR2 YSYEKL. Trimming removed 1 base at V and 13 bases at J, with 10 bases between. The CDR3 consists of 12 residues. The CDR3 nucleotides are TGCGCCAGCAGCCAAGTTCTAGGGGTACTGTTTTTT. Translating it yields CASSQVLGVLFF.

CDR3: CASSFSGAGSNEQFF. CDR3 nucleotides: TGTGCCAGCAGCTTTAGCGGGGCCGGGTCCAATGAGCAGTTCTTC. The chain employs TRBV5-4 and TRBJ2-1; 8 nucleotides agree with TRBD2. There are 15 residues in the CDR3. Germline V CDR1 and CDR2: SGHNT, YYREEE (reference sequence). J lost 6 bases, V lost 2 bases, and 7 bases had no gene match. The variable domain in full, completed from reference TRBV5-4 and TRBJ2-1, reads ETGVTQSPTHLIKTRGQQVTLRCSSQSGHNTVSWYQQALGQGPQFIFQYYREEENGRGNFPPRFSGLQFPNYSSELNVNALELDDSALYLCASSFSGAGSNEQFFGPGTRLTVL.

Details on this clone: At the DNA level, this CDR3 is encoded by other sequences in the same sample as well. This chain links TRBV28 with TRBJ1-1, with 9 bases fitting TRBD1. The CDR3 consists of 15 residues. The germline V gene has CDR1 MDHEN and CDR2 SYDVKM. The junction had 8 bases not matched to a gene; V was cut back by 5 bases and J by 4 bases. CDR3 sequence: CASSPGQGSITEAFF. CDR3 DNA: TGTGCCAGCAGTCCCGGACAGGGGAGTATCACTGAAGCTTTCTTT. Full variable domain (remainder filled in from reference TRBV28 and TRBJ1-1): DVKVTQSSRYLVKRTGEKVFLECVQDMDHENMFWYRQDPGLGLRLIYFSYDVKMKEKGDIPEGYSVSREKKERFSLILESASTNQTSMYLCASSPGQGSITEAFFGQGTRLTVV.

V is TRBV29-1 and J is TRBJ2-1, with D possibly matching TRBD1 (6 bases). This CDR3 comprises 15 residues. Germline V gives CDR1 SQVTM, CDR2 ANQGSEA. With 7 bases removed from V and 0 bases from J, the gap between germline ends came to 16 bases. Written as DNA, the CDR3 is TGCAGCGGCTTGTTCTGGGGGCTCTCCTACAATGAGCAGTTCTTC. Translation: CSGLFWGLSYNEQFF.

The J gene is TRBJ2-2, the V gene TRBV11-3, with 9 nucleotides matching TRBD1. V shed 5 bases, J shed 3 bases, and the junction held 4 bases outside the gene matches. Germline V gives CDR1 SGHNT, CDR2 YENEEA. The CDR3 consists of 15 residues. CDR3 sequence reads: CASSGQGRDTGELFF. CDR3 nucleotide sequence: TGTGCCAGCAGCGGACAGGGGAGAGACACCGGGGAGCTGTTTTTT.

The V and J genes are TRBV20-1 and TRBJ2-5; no clear D. The V gene lost 2 bases and the J gene lost 2 bases, with 3 bases spanning the gap. Germline CDR1 and CDR2: DFQATT and SNEGSKA (reference sequence). The CDR3 runs 11 residues. DNA of the CDR3: TGCAGTGCTAGACCACAAGAGACCCAGTACTTC. Its translation is CSARPQETQYF.

The gene calls are TRBV7-6 and TRBJ2-5, with a weak D call TRBD2 (6 bases). With the DNA end fitting TRBJ2-7 better, the J assignment may be wrong. The CDR3 totals 14 residues. Germline-derived CDR1 and CDR2 are SGHVS and FNYEAQ. The chain's CDR3 is CASSPRLDYYEQYF. CDR3 sequence (DNA): TGTGCCAGCAGCCCCCGACTAGATTACTACGAGCAGTACTTC.

This chain uses TRBV5-1 with TRBJ1-4; D is unresolved. Germline V lookup: CDR1 SGHRS, CDR2 YFSETQ. This CDR3 region has 16 residues. The ends were cut back, 4 bases at V and 3 bases at J, with 16 bases in the middle. The CDR3 sequence is CASSHLGEDSNEKLFF. CDR3 in DNA: TGCGCCAGCAGCCACCTCGGGGAGGACTCTAATGAAAAACTGTTTTTT.

This clone appeared a single time. The chain uses TRBV11-1 and TRBJ1-2, with D possibly TRBD1 on 6 matching bases. The CDR3 runs 12 residues. V shed 5 bases and J shed 5 bases, with 9 bases lying between them. The germline CDR1 and CDR2 sequences are SGHAT and FQDESV (reference sequence). This chain's CDR3 is CASSLQGYGYTF. As DNA, the CDR3 is TGTGCCAGCAGCCTCCAGGGGTATGGCTACACCTTC.

This rearrangement joins TRBV5-5 to TRBJ1-1; D is ambiguous. Between the trimmed V and J ends, which lost 0 bases and 3 bases, there was a span of 24 bases. The CDR3 consists of 19 residues. Germline lookup yields CDR1 SGHKS and CDR2 YYEKEE (reference sequence). This CDR3 is CASSLVPSRREVRDTEAFF. In DNA, the CDR3 is TGTGCCAGCAGCTTGGTCCCTTCTAGGAGGGAGGTGAGGGACACTGAAGCTTTCTTT.

The V call is TRBV29-1, the J call TRBJ2-3; D perhaps matches TRBD2 (5 bases). Trimming removed 5 bases from V and 9 bases from J, with 12 bases in between. The CDR3 has 11 residues. Looked up from germline, CDR1 is SQVTM and CDR2 is ANQGSEA. The CDR3 loop is CSVKDSVTQYF. CDR3 nucleotide sequence: TGCAGCGTTAAGGACTCCGTAACGCAGTATTTT.

This clone has just a few counts. Other DNA sequences within the sample encode an identical CDR3. The rearrangement uses TRBV28 and TRBJ1-3, with TRBD1 matching over 9 bases. Germline-derived CDR1 and CDR2 are MDHEN and SYDVKM. Losses at the gene ends were 4 bases for V and 3 bases for J; bases not matched to a gene: 4. There are 15 residues in the CDR3. Here the CDR3 DNA reads TGTGCCAGCAGTTCAACAGGGGGCTTTGGAAACACCATATATTTT. Translating gives CASSSTGGFGNTIYF.

The rearrangement joins TRBV29-1 to TRBJ1-1, with 8 bases aligning to TRBD1. Trimming removed 4 bases from V and 5 bases from J; junction bases left unmatched: 6. Germline V gene lookup returns CDR1 SQVTM and CDR2 ANQGSEA. CDR3 length equals 13 residues. This chain's CDR3 is CSVAGGVGTEAFF. The CDR3 bases are TGCAGCGTTGCAGGGGGCGTCGGGACTGAAGCTTTCTTT. The full variable domain, completed using reference TRBV29-1 and TRBJ1-1, is SAVISQKPSRDICQRGTSLTIQCQVDSQVTMMFWYRQQPGQSLTLIATANQGSEATYESGFVIDKFPISRPNLTFSTLTVSNMSPEDSSIYLCSVAGGVGTEAFFGQGTRLTVV.

V gene TRBV2 combines with J gene TRBJ2-1, with 9 bases aligning to TRBD1. V dropped 8 bases and J dropped 8; count of bases not matched to a gene: 13. Germline CDR1 reads SNHLY; CDR2 reads FYNNEI. CDR3 length equals 15 residues. CDR3 sequence (DNA): TGTGCCAGCCTCCCCCCGGACAGGGGAGGCTATGAGCAGTTCTTC. Its translation: CASLPPDRGGYEQFF.

V gene TRBV9 combines with J gene TRBJ2-1; 7 bases are shared with TRBD2. Germline CDR1 and CDR2: SGDLS and YYNGEE. With V trimmed by 0 bases and J by 0 bases, 6 bases remained unmatched. The length of the CDR3 is 17 residues. CDR3 in DNA: TGTGCCAGCAGCGTAGACCCTACTAGCGTCTCCTACAATGAGCAGTTCTTC. Protein: CASSVDPTSVSYNEQFF.

The table lists this clone with a few counts. V usage is TRBV6-6 and J usage is TRBJ2-3; D ambiguous. CDR1 is MNHNY, CDR2 SVGAGI, per germline (reference sequence). The V gene lost 0 bases and the J gene lost 6 bases, with 4 bases spanning the gap. This CDR3 is built from 12 residues. As DNA, the CDR3 is TGTGCCAGCAGTTACTCGAGCGATACGCAGTATTTT. Residues: CASSYSSDTQYF.

The chain is built from TRBV5-1 and TRBJ1-4; TRBD1 is a possible D gene (6 bases). The CDR3 is made up of 16 amino acids. Trimming shortened V by 0 bases and J by 4 bases, and 13 bases separated the two germline ends. Germline V gene data show CDR1 as SGHRS and CDR2 as YFSETQ. The CDR3 protein is CASSLGGQERNEKLFF. In DNA form, the CDR3 reads TGCGCCAGCAGCTTGGGGGGACAAGAGCGTAATGAAAAACTGTTTTTT.

This clone is a singleton in its sample. The rearrangement uses TRBV5-4 and TRBJ2-1; 11 nucleotides line up with TRBD2. This CDR3 has 19 residues. CDR1 and CDR2 from the germline V gene are SGHNT and YYREEE (reference sequence). V trimming: 4 bases; J trimming: 1 base; junction bases outside the gene matches: 13. CDR3 sequence: CASSPVAGGHENSYNEQFF. The CDR3 DNA reads as TGTGCCAGCAGCCCCGTAGCGGGAGGGCACGAAAATTCCTACAATGAGCAGTTCTTC.

The chain recombines TRBV7-2 with TRBJ1-1, with a tentative D call TRBD1 (6 bases). From germline, CDR1 is SGHTA and CDR2 FQGNSA. CDR3 length: 13 amino acids. The ends were cut back, 5 bases at V and 8 bases at J, with 15 bases in the middle. Here the CDR3 DNA reads TGTGCCAGCAGCCTCAGGACAGCCGCGGAAGCTTTCTTT. This translates into CASSLRTAAEAFF.

The chain carries TRBV6-1 and TRBJ2-5, with 10 bases that match TRBD2. Germline V gene data show CDR1 as MNHNS and CDR2 as SASEGT. The V and J ends lost 6 bases and 5 bases, in that order; junction bases with no gene match: 6. CDR3 length: 14 amino acids. The CDR3 sequence is CASRSGRAGETQYF. The CDR3, as DNA: TGTGCCAGCAGGAGCGGGAGGGCCGGGGAGACCCAGTACTTC.

V usage is TRBV14 and J usage is TRBJ2-1; the D gene is possibly TRBD2 (5 bases). CDR3 length: 12 amino acids. Per germline, CDR1 SGHDN and CDR2 FVKESK. V lost 4 bases, J lost 9 bases, and 10 bases lay in between. CDR3 protein: CASSRTQVEQFF. The CDR3 DNA sequence: TGTGCCAGCAGCCGGACTCAGGTTGAGCAGTTCTTC.